This T cell receptor beta chain originates from a study of blood T cell repertoires in COVID-19 (TCRdb year 2020). Describing the broader study: Samples covering the acute and convalescent phases of COVID-19 were provided by collaborators in the United States, Italy and Spain. The repertoires were made available in a free public database intended to serve as a resource for research on the immune response to SARS-CoV-2. The sample metadata nearly always contained a de-identified subject ID, COVID-19 status, age in years and sex. The dataset comprised deeply sampled blood TCRbeta repertoires from subjects exposed to, actively infected with, or recovered from COVID-19. HLA class I and class II types, where available, came from metadata supplied by the sample provider rather than from assay-based typing. The prospective study material was composed of cDNA or gDNA derived from T cells, B-cell-depleted T cells, or PBMCs. Samples were obtained from the ongoing ImmuneRACE study (first 160 participants) and from 1,200 or so subjects provided by 6 global collaborators.

General study outcomes and caveats: Clinical and demographic metadata were provided uncurated, with the amount varying by source and participant.

One collaborating source in Seattle enrolled patients while the patients were actively infected and followed the patients over time throughout the course of disease. The collaborating institutions used their own protocols to collect whole blood in K2EDTA tubes. For TCRbeta analysis, collaborators shipped samples in one of three forms: frozen whole blood, isolated PBMCs, or DNA extracted from either of those sample types. Points on this clone: It has no known antigen specificity. Base qualities are missing; no much larger clone stands one base away.

The CDR3 spans 15 residues, from the cysteine through the phenylalanine. Only CDR3 DNA remains: 45 bases, in frame from the first base. The germline V end is reduced by 1 base and the J end by 0 bases; junction bases left unmatched: 3. According to the germline V gene, CDR1 reads MGHRA and CDR2 reads YSYEKL. TCRbeta CDR3 regions were amplified from genomic DNA using the immunoSEQ Assay, a bias-controlled multiplex PCR. Concerning the study's data processing: Within the assay, amplification of reference gene primers was used to estimate how many nucleated cells each sample contained. To quantify the absolute abundance of each unique TCRbeta CDR3 rearrangement, sequence reads were collapsed and filtered. Productive Simpson clonality was computed per sample as the square root of Simpson's diversity index over productive rearrangements. Sourced from immuneACCESS, this table was stored by TCRdb with only in-frame sequences that have V and J called. A share of the clones is absent; for the studies checked, an unresolved V gene accounts for under half, and the remainder has no known explanation. Clonal size and the V and J genes are those of that table, whereas D and trimming came from the DNA. For this sample the table gives about 350,000 clones, of which approximately 86% were detected only once. The ten largest account for 7.1% of the sample.

This sequence uses TRBV4-1 and TRBJ2-7; 7 middle bases align to TRBD2. The source of this sequence is a woman aged 60 to 75 with COVID-19, enrolled during active disease. Sample: peripheral blood. CDR3 reads: CASSQVSSGSYEQYF. In nucleotides, the sequence is TGCGCCAGCAGCCAAGTTTCTAGCGGCTCCTACGAGCAGTACTTC.